The next 26 T cell receptor beta chains were all read from a single sample in a study of CD8+ T cells in alopecia areata. The sequencing template was cDNA reverse transcribed from extracted RNA. Here immunoSEQ multiplex PCR was the method, and the copy in TCRdb shows in-frame clones only, minus some. The specimen has around 290,000 clones, none found just once. The study sorted pooled cutaneous lymph node cells by CD4, CD8alpha, NKG2D, NKG2ACE and other markers. The sequenced sample was CD4+ T cells sorted from a lymph node. The source is a C3H/HeJ mouse with alopecia areata. The mouse line has the MHC haplotype H2-k.

A few counts support this clone. These gene names are mouse names. The sequenced fragment ends 4 residues before the CDR3 boundary, so the rest is inferred from the germline J gene. Within the sample, other DNA sequences also encode this same CDR3. This rearrangement joins TRBV19 to TRBJ2-2, with D maybe TRBD1 (6 bases). The CDR3 length is 15 residues. The germline gives CDR1 FNHDT, CDR2 SITEND (reference sequence). Trimming removed 2 bases from V and 0 bases from J, with 8 bases in between. The covered CDR3 bases are TGTGCCAGCAGTATGGGACAAACAAACACCGGG. Protein: CASSMGQTNTG. The full-length CDR3 reads as CASSMGQTNTGQLYF.

This clone occurred many times. The gene names here belong to mouse. CDR3 sequence reads: CASSLQANTEVFF. The CDR3 DNA, read in part, is TGTGCTAGCAGTCTACAGGCAAACACA. The chain carries TRBV17 and TRBJ1-1; D might be TRBD1 (5 bases). The missing CDR3 end, 4 residues past where the read stops, is filled in from the germline J gene. The CDR3 sequence is 13 residues long. Trimming took 5 bases from V and 0 from J, leaving 7 bases between them. The germline CDR1 and CDR2 sequences are MNHDT and YYDKIL.

With respect to this clone: Each gene name is a mouse one. The read stops 4 residues short of the end of the CDR3; the missing end is completed from the germline J gene. The chain recombines TRBV13-3 with TRBJ2-2, with D unresolved. The CDR3 extends over 15 amino acids. Germline CDR1 and CDR2: NNHDY and SYVADS. V was cut by 1 base and J by 0 bases, with 7 bases left in between. CDR3 region: CASSDPQTNTGQLYF. The CDR3 bases that were read are TGTGCCAGCAGTGATCCACAAACAAACACCGGG.

This clone was observed a handful of times. Mouse gene names and germline throughout. The read stops 4 residues short of the end of the CDR3; the missing end is completed from the germline J gene. This sample also contains other DNA sequences that code for the same CDR3. The chain employs TRBV31 and TRBJ2-3; 12 bases match TRBD2. The V segment lost 3 bases and the J segment 3 bases; nucleotides outside the gene matches: 4. CDR3 length: 15 residues. Germline CDR1 reads GKSSPN; CDR2 reads SITVG. CDR3 region: CAWRMGLGGAETLYF. CDR3 bases read: TGTGCCTGGAGGATGGGACTGGGGGGCGCAGAA.

This clone came up a few times. Gene and germline names: mouse. The read falls 4 residues short of the CDR3 end, and the missing part is taken from the germline J gene. The chain employs TRBV5 and TRBJ1-1; tentative D call: TRBD1 (5 bases). The CDR3 runs to 15 residues. Per the germline V gene, CDR1 is LGHNA and CDR2 is YNLKQL (reference sequence). The V end was cut by 5 bases, the J end by 0 bases, with 13 bases between. The CDR3 spells CASSSDGGKNTEVFF. The CDR3 bases that were read are TGTGCCAGCAGCTCAGACGGGGGGAAGAACACA.

As to this clone: Gene names and germline match the mouse. The CDR3 goes on 4 residues after the read ends, and that part is filled in from the germline J gene. Distinct nucleotide sequences in the sample also encode this CDR3. The rearrangement joins TRBV13-3 to TRBJ1-1; tentative D call: TRBD1 (5 bases). V lost 2 bases and J 4 bases, leaving 9 bases between the germline ends. Germline V gene lookup returns CDR1 NNHDY and CDR2 SYVADS. The CDR3 has 13 amino acids. Here the CDR3 reads CASSDREGTEVFF. CDR3 DNA, as far as it was read: TGTGCCAGCAGTGACAGGGAGGGCACA.

The sample holds many counts of this clone. These gene names are mouse names. The CDR3 end is not reached by the read, which stops 4 residues before it; the germline J gene fills it in. The same CDR3 is also encoded by other DNA sequences in this sample. The chain links TRBV13-1 to TRBJ2-7, with TRBD1 matching over 7 bases. With 3 bases clipped from V and 0 bases from J, the junction kept 0 bases outside the gene matches. CDR1 is NSHNY and CDR2 is SYGAGN in the germline V gene. CDR3 length: 13 residues. CDR3 loop: CASSAGGSYEQYF. CDR3 bases read: TGTGCCAGCAGTGCAGGGGGCTCCTAT.

In this sample, this clone turned up a few times. The gene symbols are mouse symbols. The read ends 4 residues shy of where the CDR3 ends; the end is completed using the germline J gene. The V call is TRBV31, the J call TRBJ2-7; 7 bases map to TRBD1. This CDR3 spans 13 amino acids. Germline values: CDR1 GKSSPN, CDR2 SITVG. Incomplete CDR3 DNA: TGTGCCTGGAGTACTACACAGGGGTAT. It translates to CAWSTTQGY. The full CDR3 is CAWSTTQGYEQYF.

With regard to this clone: Germline and genes: mouse. The read is 4 residues too short to cover the CDR3 end, so that end is filled in from the germline J gene. Other nucleotide sequences from this sample produce the same CDR3. The genes are TRBV13-2 and TRBJ2-5; D might be TRBD1 (6 bases). Germline V gene data show CDR1 as NNHNN and CDR2 as SYGAGS (reference sequence). V was shortened by 3 bases and J by 3 bases, with 8 bases between the two germline ends. The CDR3 is 13 amino acids. The CDR3 bases that were read are TGTGCCAGCGGTGGGACAGCTCAAGAC. This codes for CASGGTAQD. The complete CDR3 reads CASGGTAQDTQYF.

Points on this clone: Mouse names are used for the genes. The read ends 4 residues early relative to the CDR3; the germline J gene fills the gap. This chain uses TRBV13-1 with TRBJ1-1; 8 bases agree with TRBD1. V was clipped by 7 bases and J by 1 base; unmatched bases: 3. The CDR3 totals 13 residues. The germline CDR1 and CDR2 sequences are NSHNY and SYGAGN. CDR3 sequence: CASGGTGNTEVFF. The CDR3 bases that were read are TGTGCCAGCGGCGGGACAGGGAACACA.

Worth noting for this clone: These gene names are mouse names. The read ends 4 residues shy of where the CDR3 ends; the end is completed using the germline J gene. The rearrangement uses TRBV13-3 and TRBJ2-1; TRBD1 agrees at 8 bases. Germline V lookup: CDR1 NNHDY, CDR2 SYVADS. This CDR3 contains 14 residues. Trimming took 3 bases from V and 3 from J; bases not matched to a gene: 2. The covered CDR3 bases are TGTGCCAGCAGTGCGACAGGGGTCTATGCT. Its translation: CASSATGVYA. The CDR3 in its entirety is CASSATGVYAEQFF.

This clone has just a few counts. Gene names are the mouse ones. Read data end 4 residues before the CDR3 end; the end is taken from the germline J gene. The V gene is TRBV19, the J gene TRBJ2-1; 10 nucleotides agree with TRBD2. Germline-derived CDR1 and CDR2 are FNHDT and SITEND (reference sequence). The CDR3 totals 15 residues. Trimming cost V 5 bases and J 0 bases; bases outside gene matches: 2. Incomplete CDR3 DNA: TGTGCCAGCAGGGGACTGGGGAGTAACTATGCT. It is translated as CASRGLGSNYA. The whole CDR3 protein reads CASRGLGSNYAEQFF.

As concerns this clone: The gene symbols are mouse symbols. The DNA ends 4 residues before the CDR3 does, and the rest of the CDR3 is filled in from the germline J gene. The genes are TRBV1 and TRBJ2-7; the D is unclear. V was trimmed by 0 bases and J by 0 bases, leaving 6 bases between them. The CDR3 covers 14 residues. Germline V lookup: CDR1 NSQYPW, CDR2 LRSPGD (reference sequence). The covered CDR3 bases are TGCACCTGCAGTGCAGAACAGAGCTCCTAT. Its protein product is CTCSAEQSSY. The CDR3 in full is CTCSAEQSSYEQYF. Combining the CDR3 with reference TRBV1 and TRBJ2-7 gives the whole variable domain VTLLEQNPRWRLVPRGQAVNLRCILKNSQYPWMSWYQQDLQKQLQWLFTLRSPGDKEVKSLPGADYLATRVTDTELRLQVANMSQGRTLYCTCSAEQSSYEQYFGPGTRLTVL.

The table lists this clone with a few counts. The gene names here belong to mouse. The read finishes 4 residues shy of the CDR3 end, and the germline J gene is used to complete it. The genes are TRBV13-1 and TRBJ2-4; 7 nucleotides agree with TRBD1. Germline V gives CDR1 NSHNY, CDR2 SYGAGN. The CDR3 is 14 residues long. CDR3 bases read: TGTGCCAGCAGTGATGGTGACAGGGAAAAC. This codes for CASSDGDREN. The complete CDR3 protein is CASSDGDRENTLYF.

This clone was observed many times. Any gene name here is a mouse gene name. The read ends 4 residues before the CDR3 terminus; that terminus is restored from the germline J gene. V is TRBV17 and J is TRBJ1-1, with 9 positions matching TRBD1. The CDR3 consists of 12 residues. Looked up from germline, CDR1 is MNHDT and CDR2 is YYDKIL. CDR3 bases read: TGTGCGAGGGACAGGGTAGATACA. Amino acids: CARDRVDT. The whole CDR3 is CARDRVDTEVFF.

Concerning this clone itself: The germline and genes are mouse ones. The DNA ends 4 residues before the CDR3 does, and the rest of the CDR3 is filled in from the germline J gene. The chain couples TRBV1 to TRBJ2-2; D possibly corresponds to TRBD1 (6 bases). The length of the CDR3 is 16 residues. Germline V CDR1 and CDR2: NSQYPW, LRSPGD (reference sequence). Trimming stripped 2 bases from V and 0 bases from J, with 10 bases between. CDR3 region: CTCSARRGTNTGQLYF. The part of the CDR3 DNA that was read is TGCACCTGCAGTGCACGGAGGGGGACAAACACCGGG.

Of note for this clone: Gene names are the mouse ones. The read finishes 4 residues shy of the CDR3 end, and the germline J gene is used to complete it. The sample holds other DNA sequences that translate to the same CDR3. This chain joins TRBV19 and TRBJ2-7; a possible D gene is TRBD1 (6 bases). This CDR3 has 12 residues. The germline gives CDR1 FNHDT, CDR2 SITEND (reference sequence). V gave up 7 bases and J gave up 3 bases, with 11 bases separating them. CDR3 loop: CASSRTDYEQYF. Incomplete CDR3 DNA: TGTGCCAGCTCCCGGACAGACTAT. Full variable domain (outside the CDR3, taken from reference TRBV19 and TRBJ2-7): GGIITQTPKFLIGQEGQKLTLKCQQNFNHDTMYWYRQDSGKGLRLIYYSITENDLQKGDLSEGYDASREKKSSFSLTVTSAQKNEMAVFLCASSRTDYEQYFGPGTRLTVL.

Concerning this clone: Gene names denote mouse genes. Read data end 4 residues before the CDR3 end; the end is taken from the germline J gene. The rearrangement joins TRBV2 to TRBJ2-7; TRBD2 matches 11 bases. This CDR3 has 15 amino acids. Germline CDR1 reads LGHNA; CDR2 reads YSYQKL. The part of the CDR3 DNA that was read is TGTGCCAGCAGCCACTCCGGGACTGGGGGATAT. This gives the protein CASSHSGTGGY. The entire CDR3 sequence reads CASSHSGTGGYEQYF.

On this clone: Gene names follow the mouse nomenclature. Read data end 4 residues before the CDR3 end; the end is taken from the germline J gene. J is TRBJ2-7 and V is TRBV13-3; TRBD2 agrees at 11 bases. The CDR3 loop spans 15 amino acids. The junction had 7 bases not matched to a gene; V was cut back by 5 bases and J by 3 bases. Germline V gene data show CDR1 as NNHDY and CDR2 as SYVADS. CDR3 bases read: TGTGCCAGCAGCTCCCGGGACTGGGGGATCTAT. It translates to CASSSRDWGIY. The CDR3, in full, reads CASSSRDWGIYEQYF.

In this sample, this clone turned up a few times. Mouse gene names and germline throughout. The sequence runs out 4 residues before the end of the CDR3; the remainder is reconstructed from the germline J gene. The rearrangement links TRBV5 to TRBJ2-5; perhaps TRBD1 as D (5 bases). The CDR3 covers 13 residues. V gave up 4 bases and J gave up 0 bases, with 5 bases separating them. Per the germline V gene, CDR1 is LGHNA and CDR2 is YNLKQL (reference sequence). The CDR3 bases that were read are TGTGCCAGCAGCCCAGGGAACCAAGAC. Its protein is CASSPGNQD. The full CDR3 is CASSPGNQDTQYF.

This clone was observed a handful of times. Gene names follow the mouse nomenclature. Read coverage stops 4 residues before the CDR3 terminus; the germline J gene supplies the remainder. The gene calls are TRBV19 and TRBJ2-2; 7 positions agree with TRBD1. V trimming: 5 bases; J trimming: 4 bases; junction bases outside the gene matches: 8. CDR1 and CDR2 (germline): FNHDT, SITEND (reference sequence). The CDR3 sequence is 15 residues long. CDR3 in amino acids: CASSRQGRSTGQLYF. The covered CDR3 bases are TGTGCCAGCAGCCGACAGGGTAGGAGCACCGGG.

This clone was counted at least ten times. Gene names are mouse gene names. The read is 4 residues too short to cover the CDR3 end, so that end is filled in from the germline J gene. This chain uses TRBV3 with TRBJ1-2, with 9 bases matching TRBD1. The germline gives CDR1 SNHLY, CDR2 FYNGKV (reference sequence). The V and J ends lost 9 bases and 3 bases, in that order; junction bases with no gene match: 8. The CDR3 contains 14 residues. The DNA read from the CDR3 is TGTGCCAGGATCCCACAGGGGGCTGACTCC. Protein sequence: CARIPQGADS. The whole CDR3 is CARIPQGADSDYTF.

As to this clone: The genes are named according to mouse. The read finishes 3 residues shy of the CDR3 end, and the germline J gene is used to complete it. This sequence joins TRBV19 and TRBJ1-6; tentatively, D is TRBD1 (6 bases). TRBJ1-6 is reported as an ORF; its role is uncertain. The CDR3 runs to 15 residues. Trimming left V 4 bases short and J 4 bases short, with 12 bases between. The germline V gene encodes CDR1 FNHDT and CDR2 SITEND (reference sequence). The CDR3 is CASSHRDNYNSPLYF. The CDR3 DNA, read in part, is TGTGCCAGCAGTCACCGGGACAATTATAATTCGCCC.

On this clone: Any gene name here is a mouse gene name. The CDR3 end falls 4 residues outside the read, so it is completed with the germline J gene. Other DNA sequences within the sample encode an identical CDR3. The chain carries TRBV19 and TRBJ2-7; 11 bases are a match to TRBD2. Germline V gene lookup returns CDR1 FNHDT and CDR2 SITEND (reference sequence). This CDR3 comprises 14 residues. CDR3 protein: CASSTGLGDYEQYF. CDR3 DNA, as far as it was read: TGTGCCAGCAGTACGGGACTGGGGGATTAT. Using reference TRBV19 and TRBJ2-7 for the parts outside the CDR3, the full variable domain is GGIITQTPKFLIGQEGQKLTLKCQQNFNHDTMYWYRQDSGKGLRLIYYSITENDLQKGDLSEGYDASREKKSSFSLTVTSAQKNEMAVFLCASSTGLGDYEQYFGPGTRLTVL.

On this clone: Any gene name here is a mouse gene name. The observed sequence ends 4 residues before the CDR3 terminus, with the missing tail filled in from the germline J gene. The chain couples TRBV13-3 to TRBJ1-2; maybe TRBD1 (5 bases). Trimming stripped 5 bases from V and 0 bases from J, with 14 bases between. Germline V CDR1 and CDR2: NNHDY, SYVADS. This CDR3 region has 15 residues. The CDR3 loop reads CASSRSQTANSDYTF. CDR3 DNA, as far as it was read: TGTGCCAGCAGCCGATCCCAGACAGCAAACTCC.

In the case of this clone: All gene names here are mouse names. Read data end 4 residues before the CDR3 end; the end is taken from the germline J gene. The J gene is TRBJ1-1, the V gene TRBV19; a weak D match, TRBD1 (5 bases). The CDR3 runs 16 residues. CDR1 FNHDT and CDR2 SITEND come from the germline V gene (reference sequence). Trimming pared 0 bases from V and 0 bases from J, leaving 12 bases between. Here the CDR3 reads CASSIEDNPTNTEVFF. The covered CDR3 bases are TGTGCCAGCAGTATAGAGGACAATCCTACAAACACA.